These T cell receptor beta chains were read from a single sample in a study of beta chain features in type 1 diabetes. Produced via immunoSEQ multiplex PCR; TCRdb's table is partial and in-frame only. The profile shows about 660,000 clones, over 12% of them singletons. The source material was naive CD4+ T cells from blood. The origin of the receptors is a man aged 18 to 30 with type 1 diabetes. CDR3s include the opening cysteine and the closing phenylalanine or tryptophan. D genes are given only for firm matches. Not all rows give a size; the values are once, few, many and, for expanded clones, a class.

j_call clone_size v_call d_call cdr3_nt cdr3_aa
TRBJ2-5 few TRBV5-4 TRBD2 TGTGCCAGCAGCTTGGCCGCCAGCGGGGGGGCCCCGACCCAGTACTTC CASSLAASGGAPTQYF
TRBJ2-7 - TRBV13 TRBD1 TGTGCCAGCAGCTTGACAGGGGCCTACGAGCAGTACTTC CASSLTGAYEQYF
TRBJ2-5 few TRBV25-1 - TGTGCCAGCAGTGACAGGGTCTTAGGAGAGACCCAGTACTTC CASSDRVLGETQYF
TRBJ2-3 few TRBV15 - TGTGCCACCAGCAGCCGCGCCACCTCAGATACGCAGTATTTT CATSSRATSDTQYF
TRBJ2-1 - TRBV11-2 TRBD2 TGTGCCAGCATAGCGGGAGGTAACAATGAGCAGTTCTTC CASIAGGNNEQFF
TRBJ2-3 - TRBV5-1 - TGCGCCAGCAACTCCAGGGGAGGGACAGATACGCAGTATTTT CASNSRGGTDTQYF
TRBJ1-1 - TRBV4-2 TRBD1 TGTGCCAGCAGCCAAGATCCGGGACAGAGAAACACTGAAGCTTTCTTT CASSQDPGQRNTEAFF
TRBJ2-5 few TRBV6-6 - TGTGCCAGCAGTTACGCGGGTGAGGGAACCCAGTACTTC CASSYAGEGTQYF
TRBJ2-3 - TRBV5-1 TRBD2 TGCGCCAGCGGCACGGGTAGCGGGGACAATGCAGATACGCAGTATTTT CASGTGSGDNADTQYF
TRBJ1-4 few TRBV11-2 - TGTGCCAGCAGCCCATACTCGAATGAAAAACTGTTTTTT CASSPYSNEKLFF
TRBJ2-3 - TRBV5-1 - TGCGCCAGCAGCTTTCTGTCCGTCGCTAGCACAGATACGCAGTATTTT CASSFLSVASTDTQYF
TRBJ2-7 once TRBV7-2 TRBD1 TGTGCCAGCAGCTTGGGACAGGTTCTGGAGGTTTACGAGCAGTACTTC CASSLGQVLEVYEQYF
TRBJ2-1 - TRBV5-1 TRBD1 TGCGCCAGCAGCCTTGACGGACAGGGCAATGAGCAGTTCTTC CASSLDGQGNEQFF
TRBJ2-1 - TRBV28 - TGTGCCAGCAGTTCCCCGGGGGACAACACGCGTAATGAGCAGTTCTTC CASSSPGDNTRNEQFF
TRBJ2-5 - TRBV28 - TGTGCCAGCAGTCGAGGCGTCAGGTCTCAGGAGACCCAGTACTTC CASSRGVRSQETQYF
TRBJ2-4 few TRBV6-1 - TGTGCCAGCAGGGCGGGTGAACTAGCCAAAAACATTCAGTACTTC CASRAGELAKNIQYF
TRBJ1-4 few TRBV7-2 - TGTGCCAGCAGCCAAGCGGGCCTAACTAATGAAAAACTGTTTTTT CASSQAGLTNEKLFF
TRBJ2-7 few TRBV11-1 TRBD1 TGTGCCAGCAGCTTACGGGGACAGAGCTACGAGCAGTACTTC CASSLRGQSYEQYF
TRBJ1-2 few TRBV5-1 - TGCGCCAGCAACCGTCAGACGGGAAACTATGGCTACACCTTC CASNRQTGNYGYTF
TRBJ2-1 - TRBV29-1 - TGCAGCGGGTTTAGGGGGGACCTACCTGATGAGCAGTTCTTC CSGFRGDLPDEQFF
TRBJ2-3 - TRBV28 - TGTGCCAGCAGTTTTCCCTTCACAGATACGCAGTATTTT CASSFPFTDTQYF
TRBJ2-2 - TRBV6-5 - TGTGCCAGCAGTCGGCGGGCCCCGGACACCGGGGAGCTGTTTTTT CASSRRAPDTGELFF
TRBJ2-1 - TRBV5-1 TRBD2 TGCGCCAGCAGCATCGGGACTATAGACCAGAATGAGCAGTTCTTC CASSIGTIDQNEQFF
TRBJ2-7 - TRBV7-2 - TGTGCCAGCAGCTTAGTAGGGGCGGACTACGAGCAGTACTTC CASSLVGADYEQYF
TRBJ1-2 few TRBV2 TRBD1 TGTGCCAGCAGTCAAGAGACAGGGAACTATGGCTACACCTTC CASSQETGNYGYTF
TRBJ1-1 few TRBV2 TRBD1 TGTGCCAGCAGGCGGACAGGGATGAACACTGAAGCTTTCTTT CASRRTGMNTEAFF
TRBJ1-2 - TRBV5-1 - TGCGCCAGCACCATCAGTCGGCAGGGCGACTATGGCTACACCTTC CASTISRQGDYGYTF
TRBJ1-2 - TRBV2 - TGTGCCAGCATGGAGACAGGTGTCTGGGGCTACACCTTC CASMETGVWGYTF
TRBJ2-1 - TRBV7-9 - TGTGCCAGCACCGGGGGGCGCTCCTACAATGAGCAGTTCTTC CASTGGRSYNEQFF
TRBJ2-1 - TRBV5-1 - TGCGCCAGCAGCTTGAGACGGACTTCCTACAATGAGCAGTTCTTC CASSLRRTSYNEQFF
TRBJ2-7 few TRBV7-6 - TGTGCCAGCAGCGGAAGCTCCCCCTTTCACGAGCAGTACTTC CASSGSSPFHEQYF
TRBJ2-5 - TRBV6-5 - TGTGCCAGCAGTCGGACCGGGTCCCAAGAGACCCAGTACTTC CASSRTGSQETQYF
TRBJ2-5 - TRBV5-8 TRBD1 TGTGCCAGCAGCTACCGGGACAGGGACCCTGGGGAGACCCAGTACTTC CASSYRDRDPGETQYF
TRBJ2-7 - TRBV30 TRBD2 TGTGCCTGGACCAAACTAGCGGGAGGCACCGAGCAGTACTTC CAWTKLAGGTEQYF
TRBJ2-7 - TRBV25-1 - TGTGCCAGCAGTGCACTACAGGGAGCCTACGAGCAGTACTTC CASSALQGAYEQYF
TRBJ1-2 few TRBV20-1 - TGCAGTGCAGGACAGTATGGCTACACCTTC CSAGQYGYTF
TRBJ2-7 few TRBV6-5 TRBD1 TGTGCCAGCTCCGACAGGGGAGGCTCCTACGAGCAGTACTTC CASSDRGGSYEQYF